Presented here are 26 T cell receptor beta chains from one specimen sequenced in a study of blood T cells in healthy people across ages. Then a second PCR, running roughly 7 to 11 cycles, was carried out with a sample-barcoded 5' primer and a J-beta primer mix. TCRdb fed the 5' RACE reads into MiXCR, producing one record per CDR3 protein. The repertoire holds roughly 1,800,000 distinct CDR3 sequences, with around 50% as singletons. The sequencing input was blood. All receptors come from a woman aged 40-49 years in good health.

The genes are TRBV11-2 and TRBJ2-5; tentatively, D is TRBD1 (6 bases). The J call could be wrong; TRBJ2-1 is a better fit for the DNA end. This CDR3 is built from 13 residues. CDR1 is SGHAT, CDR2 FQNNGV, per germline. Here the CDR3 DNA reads TGTGCCAGCAGCCTACAGGGACAAGAGACCCAGTTCTTC. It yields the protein CASSLQGQETQFF.

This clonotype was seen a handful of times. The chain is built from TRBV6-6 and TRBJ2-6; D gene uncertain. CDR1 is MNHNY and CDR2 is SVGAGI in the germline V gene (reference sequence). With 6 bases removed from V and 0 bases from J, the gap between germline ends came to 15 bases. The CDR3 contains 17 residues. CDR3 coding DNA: TGTGCCAGCAGCTATTATTCGTCCAGCTCTGGGGCCAACGTCCTGACTTTC. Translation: CASSYYSSSSGANVLTF.

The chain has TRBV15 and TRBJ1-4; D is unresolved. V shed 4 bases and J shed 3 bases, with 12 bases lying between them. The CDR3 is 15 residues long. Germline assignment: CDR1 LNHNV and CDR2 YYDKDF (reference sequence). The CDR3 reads CATSTGTRANEKLFF. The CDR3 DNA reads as TGTGCCACCAGCACAGGCACGAGGGCTAATGAAAAACTGTTTTTT.

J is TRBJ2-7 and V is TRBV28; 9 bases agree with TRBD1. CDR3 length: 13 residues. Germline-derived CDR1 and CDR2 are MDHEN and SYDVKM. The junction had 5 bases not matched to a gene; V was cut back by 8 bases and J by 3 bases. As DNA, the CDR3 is TGTGCCAGCGGGGACAGGGCAGGCTACGAGCAGTACTTC. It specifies CASGDRAGYEQYF.

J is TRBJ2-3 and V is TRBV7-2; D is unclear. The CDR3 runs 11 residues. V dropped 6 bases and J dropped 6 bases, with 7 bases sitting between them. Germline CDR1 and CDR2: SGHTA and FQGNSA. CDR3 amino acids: CASRLLDTQYF. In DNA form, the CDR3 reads TGTGCCAGCAGGTTGCTGGATACGCAGTATTTT.

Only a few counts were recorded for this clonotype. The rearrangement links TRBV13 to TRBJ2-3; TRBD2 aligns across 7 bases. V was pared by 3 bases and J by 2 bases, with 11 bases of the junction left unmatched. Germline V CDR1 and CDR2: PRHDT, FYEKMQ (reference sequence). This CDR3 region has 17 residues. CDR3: CASSFAGAGVNTDTQYF. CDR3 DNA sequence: TGTGCCAGCAGCTTCGCCGGGGCGGGGGTGAACACAGATACGCAGTATTTT.

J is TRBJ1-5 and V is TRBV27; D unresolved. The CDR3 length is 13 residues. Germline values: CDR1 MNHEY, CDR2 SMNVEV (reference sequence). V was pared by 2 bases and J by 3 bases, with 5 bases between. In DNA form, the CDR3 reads TGTGCCAGCAGTTTAGTTGCCAATCAGCCCCAGCATTTT. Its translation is CASSLVANQPQHF.

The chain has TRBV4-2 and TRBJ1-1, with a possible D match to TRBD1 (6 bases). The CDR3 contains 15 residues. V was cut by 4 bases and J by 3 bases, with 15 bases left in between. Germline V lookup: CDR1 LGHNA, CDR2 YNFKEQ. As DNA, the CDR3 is TGTGCCAGCAGCCGGAGGGGGGGCAGGGACACTGAAGCTTTCTTT. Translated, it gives CASSRRGGRDTEAFF.

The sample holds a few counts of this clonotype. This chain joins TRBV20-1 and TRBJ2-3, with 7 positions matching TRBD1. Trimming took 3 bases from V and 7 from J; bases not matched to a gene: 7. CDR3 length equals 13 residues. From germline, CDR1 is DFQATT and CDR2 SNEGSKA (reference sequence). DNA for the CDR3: TGCAGTGCTAGGGACAGGTTATTGAATACGCAGTATTTT. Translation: CSARDRLLNTQYF.

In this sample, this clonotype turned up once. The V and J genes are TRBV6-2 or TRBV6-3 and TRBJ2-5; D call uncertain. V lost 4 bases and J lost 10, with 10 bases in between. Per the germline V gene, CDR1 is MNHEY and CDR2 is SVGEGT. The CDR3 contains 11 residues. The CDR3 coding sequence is TGTGCCAGCAGTTCCGTTTGGGGCCAGTACTTC. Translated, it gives CASSSVWGQYF.

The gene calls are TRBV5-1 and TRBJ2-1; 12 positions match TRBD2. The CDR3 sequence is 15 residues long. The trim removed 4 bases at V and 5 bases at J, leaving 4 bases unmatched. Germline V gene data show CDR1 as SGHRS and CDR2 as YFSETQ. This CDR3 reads CASSVTSGGHNEQFF. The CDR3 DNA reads TGCGCCAGCAGCGTGACTAGCGGGGGCCACAATGAGCAGTTCTTC. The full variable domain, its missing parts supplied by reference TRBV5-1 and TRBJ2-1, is KAGVTQTPRYLIKTRGQQVTLSCSPISGHRSVSWYQQTPGQGLQFLFEYFSETQRNKGNFPGRFSGRQFSNSRSEMNVSTLELGDSALYLCASSVTSGGHNEQFFGPGTRLTVL.

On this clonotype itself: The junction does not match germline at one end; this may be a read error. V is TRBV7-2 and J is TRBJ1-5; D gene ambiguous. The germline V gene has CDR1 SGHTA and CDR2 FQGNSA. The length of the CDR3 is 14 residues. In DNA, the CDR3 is TGTGCCTGCAGCTTGCAGGTTAGCAATCAGCCCCAGCATTTT. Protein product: CACSLQVSNQPQHF.

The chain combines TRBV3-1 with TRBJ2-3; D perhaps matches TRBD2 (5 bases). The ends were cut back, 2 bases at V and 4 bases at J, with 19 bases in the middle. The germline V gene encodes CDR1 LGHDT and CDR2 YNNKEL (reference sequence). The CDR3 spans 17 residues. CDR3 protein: CASSQYQRGPGSDTQYF. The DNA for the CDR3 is TGTGCCAGCAGCCAATACCAACGCGGGCCCGGTTCAGATACGCAGTATTTT.

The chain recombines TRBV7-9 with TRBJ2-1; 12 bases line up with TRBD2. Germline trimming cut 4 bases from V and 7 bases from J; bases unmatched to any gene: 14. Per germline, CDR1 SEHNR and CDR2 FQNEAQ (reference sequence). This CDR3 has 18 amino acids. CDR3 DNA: TGTGCCAGCAGCTCCCGGACTAGCGGGGCCCCCGGGGAAAATGAGCAGTTCTTC. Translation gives CASSSRTSGAPGENEQFF.

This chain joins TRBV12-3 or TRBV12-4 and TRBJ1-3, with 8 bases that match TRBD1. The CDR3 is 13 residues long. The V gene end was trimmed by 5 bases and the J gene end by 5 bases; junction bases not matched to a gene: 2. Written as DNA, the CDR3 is TGTGCCAGCAGTCAGGGGGCAAGAAACACCATATATTTT. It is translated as CASSQGARNTIYF.

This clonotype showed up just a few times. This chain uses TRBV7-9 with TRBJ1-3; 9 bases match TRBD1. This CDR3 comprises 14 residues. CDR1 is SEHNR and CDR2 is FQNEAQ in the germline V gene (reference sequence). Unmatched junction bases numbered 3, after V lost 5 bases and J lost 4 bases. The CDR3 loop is CASSKGQGGNTIYF. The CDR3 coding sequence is TGTGCCAGCAGCAAAGGACAGGGGGGAAACACCATATATTTT.

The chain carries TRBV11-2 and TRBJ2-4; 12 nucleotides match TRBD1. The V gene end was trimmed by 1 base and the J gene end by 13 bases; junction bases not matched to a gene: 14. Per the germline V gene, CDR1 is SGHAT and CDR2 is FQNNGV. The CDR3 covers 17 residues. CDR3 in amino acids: CASSLGGQGARGNEQYF. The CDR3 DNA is TGTGCCAGCAGCTTAGGGGGACAGGGGGCGCGGGGTAATGAGCAGTACTTC.

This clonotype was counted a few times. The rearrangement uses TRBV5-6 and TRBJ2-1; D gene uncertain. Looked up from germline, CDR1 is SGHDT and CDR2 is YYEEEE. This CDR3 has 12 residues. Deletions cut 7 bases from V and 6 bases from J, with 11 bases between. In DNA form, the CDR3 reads TGTGCCAGCGGGGTCGGGCTCAATGAGCAGTTCTTC. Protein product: CASGVGLNEQFF.

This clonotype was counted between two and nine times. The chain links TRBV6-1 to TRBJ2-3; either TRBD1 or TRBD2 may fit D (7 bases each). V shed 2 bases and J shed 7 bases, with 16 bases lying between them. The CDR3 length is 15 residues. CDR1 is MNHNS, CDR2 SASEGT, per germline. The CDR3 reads CASSEQGGAANTQYF. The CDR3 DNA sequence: TGTGCCAGCAGTGAACAGGGGGGGGCGGCAAATACGCAGTATTTT.

This chain's CDR3 is CSVDRRGSTGGYTF. The CDR3 DNA is TGCAGCGTTGATAGAAGAGGGTCGACAGGGGGCTACACCTTC. The chain couples TRBV29-1 to TRBJ1-2; 7 bases align to TRBD1. Germline values: CDR1 SQVTM, CDR2 ANQGSEA. J was trimmed by 8 bases and V by 3 bases; bases with no gene match: 12. This CDR3 is built from 14 residues.

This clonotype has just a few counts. This chain's CDR3 is CSASSSGAYYEQYF. The CDR3 DNA reads TGCAGTGCTAGCTCGAGCGGGGCCTATTACGAGCAGTACTTC. The rearrangement joins TRBV20-1 to TRBJ2-7; 7 bases map to TRBD2. Germline-derived CDR1 and CDR2 are DFQATT and SNEGSKA (reference sequence). CDR3 length: 14 residues. The V gene end was trimmed by 3 bases and the J gene end by 4 bases; junction bases not matched to a gene: 9.

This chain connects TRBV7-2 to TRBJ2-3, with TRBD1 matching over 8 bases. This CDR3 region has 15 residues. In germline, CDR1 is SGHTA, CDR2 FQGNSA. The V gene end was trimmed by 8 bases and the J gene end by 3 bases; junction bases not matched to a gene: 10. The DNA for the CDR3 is TGTGCCAGCGGCCTACAGGGGGGTAGGACAGATACGCAGTATTTT. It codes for CASGLQGGRTDTQYF.

CDR3 region: CASSPGGVGNEQYF. DNA for the CDR3: TGTGCCAGCAGCCCAGGGGGGGTAGGGAACGAGCAGTACTTC. This sequence joins TRBV3-1 and TRBJ2-5; perhaps D is TRBD1 or TRBD2 (7 bases each). The J call is doubtful: the DNA matches TRBJ2-7 better. This CDR3 spans 14 amino acids. From germline, CDR1 is LGHDT and CDR2 YNNKEL (reference sequence).

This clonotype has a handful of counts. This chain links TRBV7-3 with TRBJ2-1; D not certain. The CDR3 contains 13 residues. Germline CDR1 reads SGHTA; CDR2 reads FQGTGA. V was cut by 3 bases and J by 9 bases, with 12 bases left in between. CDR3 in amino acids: CASSFLPAGEQFF. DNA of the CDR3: TGTGCCAGCAGCTTTCTTCCGGCAGGTGAGCAGTTCTTC. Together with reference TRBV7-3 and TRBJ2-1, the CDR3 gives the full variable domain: GAGVSQTPSNKVTEKGKYVELRCDPISGHTALYWYRQSLGQGPEFLIYFQGTGAADDSGLPNDRFFAVRPEGSVSTLKIQRTERGDSAVYLCASSFLPAGEQFFGPGTRLTVL.

The CDR3: CASSGWGGQETQYF. CDR3 nucleotides: TGTGCCAGCAGTGGTTGGGGGGGCCAAGAGACCCAGTACTTC. V usage is TRBV25-1 and J usage is TRBJ2-5, with 7 nucleotides matching TRBD2. The CDR3 has 14 residues. Germline CDR1 MGHDK, CDR2 SYGVNS. Trimming at V came to 4 bases and at J to 1 base, leaving 3 bases not matched to a gene.

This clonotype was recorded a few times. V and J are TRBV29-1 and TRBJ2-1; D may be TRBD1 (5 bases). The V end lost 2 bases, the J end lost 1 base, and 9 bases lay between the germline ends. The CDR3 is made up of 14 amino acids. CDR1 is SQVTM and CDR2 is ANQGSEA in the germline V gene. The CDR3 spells CSVESQGSYNEQFF. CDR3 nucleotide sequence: TGCAGCGTTGAATCCCAGGGATCCTACAATGAGCAGTTCTTC.